Each of the 7 T cell receptor beta chains below was sequenced from the same sample in a study of PD-1 blockade in mismatch repair-deficient tumors. Measured with immunoSEQ multiplex PCR; TCRdb has only the in-frame clones, and not every one. The sample yields some 130,000 clones, roughly 90% seen once. The source material was peripheral blood, sampled approximately 72 weeks after starting pembrolizumab. These receptors were obtained from an adult with mismatch repair-deficient cancer.

The chain joins TRBV11-2 to TRBJ1-1; a weak D match, TRBD1 (6 bases). Trimming removed 2 bases from V and 0 bases from J, with 10 bases in between. Germline assignment: CDR1 SGHAT and CDR2 FQNNGV. CDR3 length: 15 amino acids. CDR3 sequence (DNA): TGTGCCAGCAGCTTAATCAGGGGCATGAACACTGAAGCTTTCTTT. This sequence encodes CASSLIRGMNTEAFF. The complete variable domain, with remaining parts taken from reference TRBV11-2 and TRBJ1-1, reads EAGVAQSPRYKIIEKRQSVAFWCNPISGHATLYWYQQILGQGPKLLIQFQNNGVVDDSQLPKDRFSAERLKGVDSTLKIQPAKLEDSAVYLCASSLIRGMNTEAFFGQGTRLTVV.

A word on this clone: The sample holds other DNA sequences that translate to the same CDR3. V is TRBV5-6 and J is TRBJ2-7; 7 bases map to TRBD1. CDR3 length: 14 amino acids. With V trimmed by 0 bases and J by 2 bases, 2 bases remained unmatched. The germline CDR1 and CDR2 sequences are SGHDT and YYEEEE. CDR3: CASSLGTGAYEQYF. CDR3 DNA: TGTGCCAGCAGCTTGGGGACAGGAGCCTACGAGCAGTACTTC.

The rearrangement joins TRBV10-3 to TRBJ1-1; D unclear. Trimming removed 4 bases at V and 1 base at J, with 7 bases between. Germline values: CDR1 ENHRY, CDR2 SYGVKD. The CDR3 is 13 residues long. The CDR3 loop is CAISGTENTEAFF. For the CDR3, the DNA is TGTGCCATCAGTGGGACGGAGAACACTGAAGCTTTCTTT.

The rearrangement joins TRBV19 to TRBJ2-7; D possibly corresponds to TRBD1 (5 bases). This CDR3 comprises 14 residues. Germline V gene data show CDR1 as LNHDA and CDR2 as SQIVND (reference sequence). The germline V and J ends were trimmed by 1 base and 2 bases, with 9 bases remaining between them. DNA for the CDR3: TGTGCCAGTAGTATAGCTTGGGGCCCCTACGAGCAGTACTTC. Translated, it gives CASSIAWGPYEQYF. The variable domain in full, with the rest retrieved from reference TRBV19 and TRBJ2-7, is DGGITQSPKYLFRKEGQNVTLSCEQNLNHDAMYWYRQDPGQGLRLIYYSQIVNDFQKGDIAEGYSVSREKKESFPLTVTSAQKNPTAFYLCASSIAWGPYEQYFGPGTRLTVT.

V and J are TRBV27 and TRBJ1-5, with TRBD1 identical over 7 bases. The junction had 8 bases not matched to a gene; V was cut back by 7 bases and J by 2 bases. Looked up from germline, CDR1 is MNHEY and CDR2 is SMNVEV (reference sequence). The CDR3 spans 15 residues. The CDR3 is CASKSGTGGNQPQHF. Written as DNA, the CDR3 is TGTGCCAGCAAATCCGGTACAGGGGGCAATCAGCCCCAGCATTTT.

V is TRBV2 and J is TRBJ2-1; TRBD1 agrees at 7 bases. With V trimmed by 6 bases and J by 0 bases, 8 bases remained unmatched. The CDR3 spans 16 residues. The germline V gene has CDR1 SNHLY and CDR2 FYNNEI. The CDR3 nucleotides read TGTGCCAGCAGCGAAATCAGGGACAGCTCCTACAATGAGCAGTTCTTC. This sequence encodes CASSEIRDSSYNEQFF.

The chain recombines TRBV9 with TRBJ2-7; TRBD2 agrees at 8 bases. The J segment lost 4 bases and the V segment lost 4 bases, leaving 10 bases of the junction unmatched. This CDR3 has 15 amino acids. Germline assignment: CDR1 SGDLS and CDR2 YYNGEE. CDR3 sequence reads: CASSPWVSGSYEQYF. The CDR3 nucleotides are TGTGCCAGCAGCCCGTGGGTGAGCGGGAGTTACGAGCAGTACTTC.